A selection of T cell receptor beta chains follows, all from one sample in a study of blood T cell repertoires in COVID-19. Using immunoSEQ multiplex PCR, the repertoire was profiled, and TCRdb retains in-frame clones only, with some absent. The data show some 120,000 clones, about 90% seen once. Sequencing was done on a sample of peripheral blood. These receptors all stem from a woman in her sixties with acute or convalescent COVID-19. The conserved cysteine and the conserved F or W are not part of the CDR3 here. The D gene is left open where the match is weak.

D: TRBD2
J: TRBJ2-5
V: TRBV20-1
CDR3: SASRGEGTQY

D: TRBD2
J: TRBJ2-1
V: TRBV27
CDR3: ASSPRLATSGEQF

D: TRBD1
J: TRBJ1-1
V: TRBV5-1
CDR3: ASTPTGTGNTEAF

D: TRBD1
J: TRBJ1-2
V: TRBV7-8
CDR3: ASSFGTDGYT

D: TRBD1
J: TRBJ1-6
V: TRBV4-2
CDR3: ASSSQGAANNSPLH

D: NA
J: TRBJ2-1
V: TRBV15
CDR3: ATSSLLGARDQYEQF

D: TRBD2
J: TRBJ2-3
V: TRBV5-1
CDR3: ASTVSGRTDTQY

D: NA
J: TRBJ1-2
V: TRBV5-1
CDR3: ASSFPDRNYGYT

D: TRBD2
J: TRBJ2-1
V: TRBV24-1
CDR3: ATKGAGGPNNEQF

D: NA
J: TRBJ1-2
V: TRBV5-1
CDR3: ASPSQASYGYT

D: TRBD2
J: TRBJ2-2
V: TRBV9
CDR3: ASRILAGGPGELF

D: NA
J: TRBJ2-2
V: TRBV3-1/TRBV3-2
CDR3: ASSRNPGAGELF

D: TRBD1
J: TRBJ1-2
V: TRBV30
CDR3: AFNEGGGYGYT

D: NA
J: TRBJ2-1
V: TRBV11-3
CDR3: ASSPYRANEQF

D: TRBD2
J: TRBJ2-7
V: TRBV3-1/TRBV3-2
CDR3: ASSQGGGAPYEQY

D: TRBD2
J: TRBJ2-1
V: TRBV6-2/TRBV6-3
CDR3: ASSLAGGERNEQF

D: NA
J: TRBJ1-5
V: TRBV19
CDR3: ASSITKGMGQPQH

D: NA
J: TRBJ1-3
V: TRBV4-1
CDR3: ASSPPIGGGNTIY

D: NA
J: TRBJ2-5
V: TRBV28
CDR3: ASGAGDEETQY

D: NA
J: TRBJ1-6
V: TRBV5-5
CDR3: ASSPSRVNSPLH

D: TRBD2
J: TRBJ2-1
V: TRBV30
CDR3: AWRPSGRGGYNEQF

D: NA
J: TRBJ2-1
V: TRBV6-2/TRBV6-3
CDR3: ASSFSGGVEQF

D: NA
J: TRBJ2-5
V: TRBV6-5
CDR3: ASSLPPPGETQY

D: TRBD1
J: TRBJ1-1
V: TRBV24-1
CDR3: ATSDDREAEAF

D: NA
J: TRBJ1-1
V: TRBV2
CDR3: ASSKDRTEAF

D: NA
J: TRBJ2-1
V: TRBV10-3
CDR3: AISDTEGIASYNEQF

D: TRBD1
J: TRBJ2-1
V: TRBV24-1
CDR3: ATSDFGRTGGNEQF

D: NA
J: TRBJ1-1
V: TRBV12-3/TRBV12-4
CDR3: ASSQTGTEAF

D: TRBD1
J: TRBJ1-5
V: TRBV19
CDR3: ASSSTGSTGQPQH

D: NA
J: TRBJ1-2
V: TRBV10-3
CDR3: ATFGYGYT

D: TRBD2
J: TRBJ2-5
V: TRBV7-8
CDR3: ASSWLAGETQY

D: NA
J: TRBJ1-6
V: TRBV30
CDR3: AWNPDTLYNSPLH

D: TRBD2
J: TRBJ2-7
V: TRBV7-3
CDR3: ASSPRGLAGGPREQY

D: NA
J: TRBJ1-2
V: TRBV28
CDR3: ASSFIQSGGYT

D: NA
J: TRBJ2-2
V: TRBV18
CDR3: ASSLNSPNTGELF

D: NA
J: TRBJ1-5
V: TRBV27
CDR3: ASSSQGLSNQPQH

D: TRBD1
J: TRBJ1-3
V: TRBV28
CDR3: ASSYYRDRDRNTIY

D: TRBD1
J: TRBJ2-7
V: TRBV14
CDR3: ASSLAGGSYEQY

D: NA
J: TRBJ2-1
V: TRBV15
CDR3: ATSRGLPSSDEQF

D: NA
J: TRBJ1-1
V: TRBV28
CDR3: ASRPGGGTEAF

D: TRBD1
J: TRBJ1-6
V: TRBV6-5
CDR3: AHSRGFNSPLH

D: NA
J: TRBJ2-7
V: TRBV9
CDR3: ASSSQLGEQY

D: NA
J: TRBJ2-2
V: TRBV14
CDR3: ASSHPDSPGELF

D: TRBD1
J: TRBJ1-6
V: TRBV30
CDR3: AWSVRDRGSPLH

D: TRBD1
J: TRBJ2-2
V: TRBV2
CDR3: ASSAPRQGGSGELF

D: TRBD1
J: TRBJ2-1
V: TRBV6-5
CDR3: ASSYSTGPYNEQF

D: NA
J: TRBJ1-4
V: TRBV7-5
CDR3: ARSLVDRERDEKLF

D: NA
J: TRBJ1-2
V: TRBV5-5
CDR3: ASSLAGTWSDGYT

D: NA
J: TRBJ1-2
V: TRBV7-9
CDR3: ASSFGGRSYGYT

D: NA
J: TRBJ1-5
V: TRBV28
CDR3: ASSGRQGQPQH

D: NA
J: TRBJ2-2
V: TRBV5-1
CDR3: ASSRETAGELF

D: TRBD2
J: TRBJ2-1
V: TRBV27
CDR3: ASSRATSGIYNEQF

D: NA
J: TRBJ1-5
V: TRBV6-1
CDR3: ASSEARVRSNQPQH